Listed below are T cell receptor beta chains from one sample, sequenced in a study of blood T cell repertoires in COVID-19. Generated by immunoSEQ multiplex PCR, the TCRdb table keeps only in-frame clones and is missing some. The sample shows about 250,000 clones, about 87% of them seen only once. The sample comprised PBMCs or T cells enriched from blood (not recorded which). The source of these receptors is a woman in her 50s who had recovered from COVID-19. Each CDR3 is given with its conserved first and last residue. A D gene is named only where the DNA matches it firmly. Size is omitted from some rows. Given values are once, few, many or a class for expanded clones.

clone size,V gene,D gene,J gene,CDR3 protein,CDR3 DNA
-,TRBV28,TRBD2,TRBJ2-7,CASRPGGGGSYEQYF,TGTGCCAGCAGACCGGGCGGCGGGGGCTCCTACGAGCAGTACTTC
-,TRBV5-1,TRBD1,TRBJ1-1,CASSGSSTGGLTEAFF,TGCGCCAGCAGCGGGTCCTCGACAGGGGGTCTCACTGAAGCTTTCTTT
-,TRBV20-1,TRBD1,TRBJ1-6,CSAPPTGTLHF,TGCAGTGCTCCTCCGACAGGGACCCTCCACTTT
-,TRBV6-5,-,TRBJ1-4,CASRGGEKLFF,TGTGCCAGCAGGGGAGGAGAAAAACTGTTTTTT
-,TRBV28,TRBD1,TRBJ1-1,CASRGSGTGSRETEAFF,TGTGCCAGCAGAGGATCCGGGACAGGGTCAAGGGAGACTGAAGCTTTCTTT
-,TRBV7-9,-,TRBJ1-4,CASSLGTATEKLFF,TGTGCCAGCAGCTTAGGGACAGCCACTGAAAAACTGTTTTTT
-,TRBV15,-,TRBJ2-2,CATSIGGSRDTGELFF,TGTGCCACCAGCATTGGAGGGAGTAGGGACACCGGGGAGCTGTTTTTT
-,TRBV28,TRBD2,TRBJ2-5,CASSPTSGIPYQETQYF,TGTGCCAGCAGTCCGACTAGCGGGATACCTTACCAAGAGACCCAGTACTTC
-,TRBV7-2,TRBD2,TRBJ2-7,CASSLGGTSGIPGF,TGTGCCAGCAGCTTAGGGGGTACTAGCGGGATCCCGGGGTTC
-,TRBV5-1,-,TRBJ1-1,CASSLRQTGVSTEAFF,TGCGCCAGCAGCCTGCGACAGACTGGGGTGAGCACTGAAGCTTTCTTT
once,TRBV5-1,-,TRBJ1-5,CASSQTPGYNQPQHF,TGCGCCAGCAGTCAAACCCCAGGGTACAATCAGCCCCAGCATTTT
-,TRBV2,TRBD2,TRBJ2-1,CASRMGLAGEPLF,TGTGCCAGCAGAATGGGACTAGCGGGAGAGCCACTCTTC
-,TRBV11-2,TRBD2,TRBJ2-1,CASSFSSGRAYNEQFF,TGTGCCAGCAGCTTCAGCAGCGGGAGGGCATACAATGAGCAGTTCTTC
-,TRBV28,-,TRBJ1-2,CASSSGSHYGYTF,TGTGCCAGCAGTTCTGGGAGTCACTATGGCTACACCTTC
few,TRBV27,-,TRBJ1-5,CASSPRRDNHQPQHF,TGTGCCAGCAGTCCCAGGCGTGACAATCATCAGCCCCAGCATTTT
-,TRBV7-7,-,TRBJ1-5,CASSSSYRVYGQPQHF,TGTGCTAGCAGCTCCTCTTACAGGGTTTACGGTCAGCCCCAGCATTTT
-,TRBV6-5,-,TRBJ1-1,CASSYRTGGLGTEAFF,TGTGCCAGCAGTTACCGGACGGGGGGGCTTGGGACTGAAGCTTTCTTT
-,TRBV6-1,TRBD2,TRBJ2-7,CASSGPGLAGSYEQYF,TGTGCCAGCAGTGGACCGGGACTAGCGGGCTCCTACGAGCAGTACTTC
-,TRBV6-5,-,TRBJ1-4,CASSTRGTGKKLFF,TGTGCCAGCAGTACTCGGGGGACGGGTAAAAAACTGTTTTTT
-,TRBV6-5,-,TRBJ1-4,CASSYRDIPNEKLFF,TGTGCCAGCAGTTACAGGGACATCCCTAATGAAAAACTGTTTTTT
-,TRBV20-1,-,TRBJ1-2,CSASVRNRYGYTF,TGCAGTGCTAGTGTCAGGAACCGCTATGGCTACACCTTC